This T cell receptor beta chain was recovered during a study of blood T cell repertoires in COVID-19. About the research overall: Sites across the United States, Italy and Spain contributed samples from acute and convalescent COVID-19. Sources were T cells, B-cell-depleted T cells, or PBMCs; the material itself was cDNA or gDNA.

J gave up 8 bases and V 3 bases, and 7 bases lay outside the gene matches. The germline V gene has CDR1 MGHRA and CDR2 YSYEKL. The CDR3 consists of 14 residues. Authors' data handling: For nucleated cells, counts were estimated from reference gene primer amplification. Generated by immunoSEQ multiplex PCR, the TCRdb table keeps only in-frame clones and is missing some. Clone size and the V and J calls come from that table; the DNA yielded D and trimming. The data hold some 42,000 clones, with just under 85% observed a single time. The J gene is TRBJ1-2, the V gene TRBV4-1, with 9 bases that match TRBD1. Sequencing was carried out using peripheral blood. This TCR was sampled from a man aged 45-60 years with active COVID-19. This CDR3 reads CASSHTGQGRGYTF. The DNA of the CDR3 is TGCGCCAGCAGCCACACAGGACAGGGGAGAGGCTACACCTTC.